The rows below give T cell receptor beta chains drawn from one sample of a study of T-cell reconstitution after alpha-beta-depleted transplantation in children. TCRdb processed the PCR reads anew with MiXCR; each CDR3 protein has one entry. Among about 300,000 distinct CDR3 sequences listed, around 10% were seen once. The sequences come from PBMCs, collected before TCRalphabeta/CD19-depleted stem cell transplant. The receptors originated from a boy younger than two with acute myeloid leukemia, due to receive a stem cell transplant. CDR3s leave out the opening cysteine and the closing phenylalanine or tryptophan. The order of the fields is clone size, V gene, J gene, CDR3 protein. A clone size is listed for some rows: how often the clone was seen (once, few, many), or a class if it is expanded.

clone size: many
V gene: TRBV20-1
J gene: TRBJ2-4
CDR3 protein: SARDRDRGSNIQY

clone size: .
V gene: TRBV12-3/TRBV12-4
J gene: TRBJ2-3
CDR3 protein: ASSLERGGRSADTQY

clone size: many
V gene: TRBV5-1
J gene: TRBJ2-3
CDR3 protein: ASSLWDRLTDTQY

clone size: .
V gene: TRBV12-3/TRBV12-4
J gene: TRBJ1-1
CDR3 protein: ASSFMGARNTEAF

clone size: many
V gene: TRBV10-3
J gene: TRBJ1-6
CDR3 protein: AISAGGDVTLH

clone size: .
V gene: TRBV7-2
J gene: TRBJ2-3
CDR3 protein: ASSLGPAIDTQY

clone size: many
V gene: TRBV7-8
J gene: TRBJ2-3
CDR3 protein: ASSKEGSQNTQY

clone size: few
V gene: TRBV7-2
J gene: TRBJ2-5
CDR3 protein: ASSLQREIRETQY

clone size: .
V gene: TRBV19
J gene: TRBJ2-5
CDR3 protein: ASSIGLTGFGETQY

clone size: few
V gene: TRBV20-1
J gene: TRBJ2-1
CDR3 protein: SAREGRGGHNEQF

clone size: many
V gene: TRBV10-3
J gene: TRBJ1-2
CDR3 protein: AIGGQGSYGYT

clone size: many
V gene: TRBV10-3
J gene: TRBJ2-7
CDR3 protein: AISGRQGSYEQY

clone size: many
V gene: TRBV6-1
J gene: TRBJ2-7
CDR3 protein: ASSLLLAGDEQY

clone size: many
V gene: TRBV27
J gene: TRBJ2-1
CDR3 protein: ASSSGLAGNEQF

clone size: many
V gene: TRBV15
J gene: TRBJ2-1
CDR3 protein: ATSWLADNEQF

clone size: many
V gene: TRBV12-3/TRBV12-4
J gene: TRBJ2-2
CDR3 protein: ASSSGTSTGELF

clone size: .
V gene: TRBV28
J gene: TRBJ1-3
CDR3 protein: ASSLCRAACSSGNTIY

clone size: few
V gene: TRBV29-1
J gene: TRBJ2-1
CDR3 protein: SVDTGLATGEQF

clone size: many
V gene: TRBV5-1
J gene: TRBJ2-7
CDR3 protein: ASRAEYEQY

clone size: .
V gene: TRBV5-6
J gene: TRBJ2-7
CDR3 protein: ASSLGITYEQY

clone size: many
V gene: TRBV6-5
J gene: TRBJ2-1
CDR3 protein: ASSSQREGLDEQF

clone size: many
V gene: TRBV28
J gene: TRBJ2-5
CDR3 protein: ASSPIGLIWETQY

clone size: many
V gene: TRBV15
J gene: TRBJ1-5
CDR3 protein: ATSRDRTGLKAQH

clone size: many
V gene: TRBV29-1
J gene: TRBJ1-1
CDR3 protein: SVGAGGVEAF

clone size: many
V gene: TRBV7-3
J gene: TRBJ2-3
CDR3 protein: ASSLEAGVSDTQY

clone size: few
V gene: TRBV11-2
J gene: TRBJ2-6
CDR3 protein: ASSLGILSSGANVLT

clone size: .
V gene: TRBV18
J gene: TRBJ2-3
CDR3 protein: ASSPPTSGRGDTQY

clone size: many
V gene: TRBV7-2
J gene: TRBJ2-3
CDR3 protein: ASSLGQGGPLVTDTQY

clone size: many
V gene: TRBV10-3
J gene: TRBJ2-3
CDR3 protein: AATSTDTQY

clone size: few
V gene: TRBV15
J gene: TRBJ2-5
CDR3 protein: ATSRDLIRDLQETQY

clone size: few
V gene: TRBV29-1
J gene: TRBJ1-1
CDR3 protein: SVVRNTGAF

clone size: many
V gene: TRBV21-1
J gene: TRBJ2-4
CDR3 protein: ASSPRLGTATLLAKNIQY

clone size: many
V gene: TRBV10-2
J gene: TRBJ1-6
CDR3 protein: ASSLEQPDYNSPLH